This entry describes one TCR beta chain. Its antigen is undetermined. This record belongs to a study of shared clonotypes between healthy human individuals. Study details: The plates for each donor numbered three CD4 naive, three CD4 memory, two CD8 naive and one CD8 memory. Study results and caveats: Limited genetic and exposure-history diversity came from having few donors.

The length of the CDR3 is 16 residues. V dropped 3 bases and J dropped 0; count of bases not matched to a gene: 6. Germline V lookup: CDR1 MNHEY, CDR2 SMNVEV (reference sequence). Genomic DNA belonging to each subset was distributed in equal measure over several immunoSEQ plates. The data were produced by immunoSEQ multiplex PCR, yet TCRdb's version contains in-frame clones alone and is incomplete. Of approximately 1.5 million clones in the sample, 95% to 99% were seen once. This clonotype was sampled from a man aged 30 to 39 in good health. The rearrangement links TRBV27 to TRBJ2-3; TRBD1 matches 7 bases. The specimen sequenced was naive CD4+ T cells sorted from blood. Subset of the sample: CD45RA+ positively selected. The CDR3, as DNA: TGTGCCAGCAGTTTGACAGGGAGATCTAGCACAGATACGCAGTATTTT. Encoded protein: CASSLTGRSSTDTQYF.